Below are 20 T cell receptor beta chains sequenced from a single sample in a study of circulating CD8 cells and anti-PD-1 response in melanoma. Using 15 ng of total RNA, TCR libraries were made with the QIAseq Immune Repertoire TCR panel. TCRdb called the reads again in MiXCR, with one record for every CDR3 protein. The sample lists over a thousand distinct CDR3 sequences, over 8.5% seen once, with about 30% in the top ten. Live CD3+CD8+TCRalphabeta+ cells were sorted into four subsets by PD-1 and/or TIGIT. The sequences come from CD8+ T cells from PBMCs, collected at baseline or after one month of anti-PD-1 therapy (not recorded which). Receptors were obtained from a human donor with melanoma.

By share, this clonotype counts as medium-sized. The J gene is TRBJ2-3, the V gene TRBV28; D could derive from TRBD1 or TRBD2 (6 bases each). Trimming took off 2 bases at V and 6 bases at J, with 12 bases between the two ends. The CDR3 sequence is 14 residues long. CDR1 MDHEN and CDR2 SYDVKM come from the germline V gene. The CDR3 loop reads CASSLDGGGDTQYF. In nucleotides, the CDR3 is TGTGCCAGCAGTTTAGACGGGGGCGGGGATACGCAGTATTTT.

The genes are TRBV13 and TRBJ2-7; no definite D call. CDR3 size: 14 residues. The germline V gene encodes CDR1 PRHDT and CDR2 FYEKMQ (reference sequence). Trimming cost V 5 bases and J 5 bases, with 16 bases left between them. The CDR3 nucleotides read TGTGCCAGCAGCGGCCGCACGCTGGACCACGAGCAGTACTTC. Protein sequence: CASSGRTLDHEQYF.

This clonotype was counted only a few times. The V and J genes are TRBV6-5 and TRBJ2-5, with D possibly called TRBD1 or TRBD2 (6 bases each). The V end was cut by 1 base, the J end by 0 bases, with 12 bases between. This CDR3 is 16 amino acids long. The V gene's germline CDR1 is MNHEY and CDR2 SVGAGI. The CDR3 reads CASSYFLGGYQETQYF. The CDR3 nucleotides read TGTGCCAGCAGTTACTTCCTAGGGGGGTACCAAGAGACCCAGTACTTC.

In its sample, this clonotype is large. The rearrangement uses TRBV5-6 and TRBJ1-2; D is uncertain. Deletions cut 2 bases from V and 3 bases from J, with 2 bases between. The length of the CDR3 is 11 residues. Germline V lookup: CDR1 SGHDT, CDR2 YYEEEE. The CDR3 loop is CASSFDYGYTF. The CDR3 coding sequence is TGTGCCAGCAGCTTCGACTATGGCTACACCTTC.

By share, this clonotype ranks as large (0.1 to 1%). This sequence joins TRBV19 and TRBJ2-7, with D possibly being TRBD1 (7 bases). The V gene's germline CDR1 is LNHDA and CDR2 SQIVND (reference sequence). The CDR3 extends over 14 amino acids. Trimming took 2 bases from V and 6 from J, leaving 14 bases between them. The CDR3 here is CASSIRAGQTEQYF. DNA for the CDR3: TGTGCCAGTAGTATAAGGGCGGGACAGACCGAGCAGTACTTC.

By proportion, this clonotype is medium-sized. This chain connects TRBV4-2 to TRBJ2-6; no clear D gene. The CDR3 has 16 amino acids. V dropped 0 bases and J dropped 0 bases, with 6 bases sitting between them. The germline CDR1 and CDR2 sequences are LGHNA and YNFKEQ. CDR3 sequence: CASSQDTGSGANVLTF. The CDR3 DNA sequence: TGTGCCAGCAGCCAAGATACCGGCTCTGGGGCCAACGTCCTGACTTTC.

Worth noting for this clonotype: This may stem from a read error, because a much larger clone lies one nucleotide away. V usage is TRBV28 and J usage is TRBJ2-7; D is unresolved. Germline CDR1 and CDR2: MDHEN and SYDVKM. The germline V and J ends were trimmed by 7 bases and 4 bases, with 14 bases remaining between them. This CDR3 has 13 amino acids. The CDR3 nucleotides read TGTGCCAGCATCGAGACAAGGGCTTACGAGCAGTACTTC. This sequence encodes CASIETRAYEQYF.

In its sample, this clonotype ranks as large. The chain links TRBV5-4 to TRBJ2-2, with D uncertain. The CDR3 spans 12 residues. V lost 2 bases to trimming and J lost 5 bases, with 4 bases between them. The germline V gene encodes CDR1 SGHNT and CDR2 YYREEE (reference sequence). Here the CDR3 reads CASSFGTGELFF. CDR3 nucleotides: TGTGCCAGCAGCTTTGGGACCGGGGAGCTGTTTTTT.

This clonotype is medium-sized within its sample. This chain links TRBV27 with TRBJ2-7, with D possibly TRBD2 on 7 matching bases. The CDR3 length is 13 residues. Germline CDR1 MNHEY, CDR2 SMNVEV (reference sequence). Deletions cut 5 bases from V and 4 bases from J, with 12 bases between. CDR3 amino acids: CASSPGGLYEQYF. The CDR3 bases are TGTGCCAGCAGTCCGGGGGGCCTGTACGAGCAGTACTTC.

With regard to this clonotype: A much larger clone sits a single nucleotide away, making a read error possible. No conserved phenylalanine or tryptophan ends this CDR3, so it is likely a read error. The V call is TRBV24-1, the J call TRBJ2-3, with 7 bases aligning to TRBD2. This CDR3 spans 12 amino acids. Germline V gene sequence: CDR1 KGHDR, CDR2 SFDVKD. V lost 4 bases, J lost 8 bases, and 2 bases stayed unmatched. CDR3 sequence: CATSDGGTTQYS. In nucleotides, the CDR3 is TGTGCCACCAGTGACGGGGGGACTACGCAGTATTCT.

Relative to its sample, this clonotype is large. This sequence joins TRBV12-3 or TRBV12-4 and TRBJ2-2; D remains unclear. The V end was cut by 2 bases, the J end by 7 bases, with 2 bases between. This CDR3 comprises 11 residues. The CDR3 reads CASSLIGELFF. In nucleotides, the CDR3 is TGTGCCAGCAGTTTAATCGGGGAGCTGTTTTTT.

This clonotype ranks as medium-sized (0.01 to 0.1%). The gene calls are TRBV7-3 and TRBJ2-6; D might be TRBD1 (6 bases). The V end was cut by 2 bases, the J end by 3 bases, with 14 bases between. Germline CDR1 is SGHTA and CDR2 is FQGTGA. CDR3 size: 17 residues. The CDR3 bases are TGTGCCAGCAGCTTACATGGCAGGGGTAATGGGGCCAACGTCCTGACTTTC. Encoded protein: CASSLHGRGNGANVLTF.

This clonotype is judged large. The chain joins TRBV5-5 to TRBJ1-1; 9 bases line up with TRBD1. The V segment lost 4 bases and the J segment 8 bases; nucleotides outside the gene matches: 18. From germline, CDR1 is SGHKS and CDR2 YYEKEE (reference sequence). This CDR3 region has 17 residues. CDR3 nucleotide sequence: TGTGCCAGCAGCCACGGAACCGGGACAGGGAAGTCGACGGAAGCTTTCTTT. Translated: CASSHGTGTGKSTEAFF.

Sample share makes this clonotype medium-sized. The chain combines TRBV5-4 with TRBJ2-7, with D possibly being TRBD1 (6 bases). The V gene's germline CDR1 is SGHNT and CDR2 YYREEE (reference sequence). Trimming removed 2 bases from V and 1 base from J, with 7 bases in between. The CDR3 is made up of 13 amino acids. CDR3: CASSFRGSYEQYF. In DNA form, the CDR3 reads TGTGCCAGCAGCTTCAGGGGTTCCTACGAGCAGTACTTC.

Judged by abundance, this clonotype is large. This chain joins TRBV19 and TRBJ2-7; D might be TRBD2 (5 bases). Deletions cut 7 bases from V and 1 base from J, with 14 bases between. Germline loops: CDR1 LNHDA, CDR2 SQIVND (reference sequence). This CDR3 comprises 14 residues. The DNA for the CDR3 is TGTGCCAGTACCCCTGACGGGGAGTCCTACGAGCAGTACTTC. This translates into CASTPDGESYEQYF.

This clonotype occurred a few times. V and J are TRBV19 and TRBJ2-2, with 7 bases aligning to TRBD2. The germline CDR1 and CDR2 sequences are LNHDA and SQIVND (reference sequence). V trimming: 8 bases; J trimming: 4 bases; junction bases outside the gene matches: 1. This CDR3 region has 12 residues. The chain's CDR3 is CASAGVTGELFF. The CDR3 DNA is TGTGCCAGTGCGGGGGTCACCGGGGAGCTGTTTTTT.

This chain connects TRBV19 to TRBJ2-3, with D unresolved. The germline V and J ends were trimmed by 6 bases and 3 bases, with 7 bases remaining between them. CDR3 length: 12 amino acids. Looked up from germline, CDR1 is LNHDA and CDR2 is SQIVND (reference sequence). CDR3 loop: CASRTDTDTQYF. The CDR3 DNA is TGTGCCAGTAGGACGGATACAGATACGCAGTATTTT.

This clonotype is termed large. The J gene is TRBJ2-4, the V gene TRBV5-8; possible D gene TRBD1, 6 bases. This CDR3 region has 16 residues. CDR1 is SGHTS, CDR2 YDEGEE, per germline. Between the trimmed V and J ends, which lost 3 bases and 0 bases, there was a span of 13 bases. CDR3 region: CASSSGQTLAKNIQYF. DNA for the CDR3: TGTGCCAGCAGCTCCGGACAGACTCTAGCCAAAAACATTCAGTACTTC.

By its share, this clonotype is medium-sized. The chain couples TRBV27 to TRBJ2-7, with TRBD1 matching 9 bases. CDR1 and CDR2 (germline): MNHEY, SMNVEV (reference sequence). V lost 3 bases to trimming and J lost 5 bases; unmatched junction nucleotides: 8. There are 15 residues in the CDR3. As DNA, the CDR3 is TGTGCCAGCAGTTTGTCACAGGGGGCGGTCCACGAGCAGTACTTC. Amino acid sequence: CASSLSQGAVHEQYF.

This clonotype is deemed medium-sized (0.01 to 0.1%). The chain is built from TRBV27 and TRBJ1-2; possible D gene TRBD1, 6 bases. There are 15 residues in the CDR3. The V end was cut by 5 bases, the J end by 4 bases, with 17 bases between. In germline, CDR1 is MNHEY, CDR2 SMNVEV (reference sequence). The CDR3: CASSTPGATFYGYTF. The CDR3 DNA follows: TGTGCCAGCAGTACCCCAGGGGCCACCTTCTATGGCTACACCTTC.